This T cell receptor beta chain was identified in a study of T cells after yellow fever vaccination (dated by TCRdb to the late 2010s). A note on the overall study: The SMART-Seq v4 Ultra Low Input RNA kit was used to prepare libraries from fractions with low cell numbers. To track T-cell clones before and after primary and booster YFV17D yellow fever vaccination, bulk TCR alpha and beta repertoires were sequenced longitudinally. Two healthy male donors, one aged 18 to 30 and one aged 30 to 39 years, were included in the cohort. Bulk PBMC replicates and cell subsets were isolated from blood drawn at multiple timepoints before and after both primary and secondary immunization.

The CDR3 starts with the cysteine, ends with the phenylalanine, and has 12 residues. This entry keeps only the CDR3 DNA: 36 bases, framed from base 1. Between the V and J ends, shortened by 10 bases and 4 bases respectively, the junction contains 13 bases. CDR1 and CDR2 are read off the germline V gene (reference sequence) as LNHDA and SQIVND. Here is what the overall study found, with its caveats: After the booster, most of the clones that had expanded following primary vaccination were detected again (almost 98% of CD4 and around 88% of CD8), which suggests that memory was broadly maintained. Because the study included only two donors, the extent to which the findings can be generalized is limited. Computational filtering was required because FACS-sorted repertoires could contain abundant contaminating clonotypes from the bulk population. The secondary T-cell response was weaker than the primary response but faster, peaking on day 5 instead of day 15. A small share of clonotypes was detected in both CD4 and CD8 compartments, with the overlap likely arising from convergent recombination.

Sequencing took place on an Illumina NovaSeq 6000. TCR cDNA was synthesized by 5'RACE template switching, which introduced a universal primer site and unique molecular identifiers. Priming for cDNA synthesis came from both the TCR alpha and TCR beta constant segments. Library amplification involved two PCR steps, and the second step added sample barcodes and sequencing adapters. Libraries were sequenced on Illumina HiSeq 2500 (2x100 bp) or NovaSeq (2x150 bp). In the paper's pipeline: MIGEC was used to demultiplex reads and collapse the reads into UMI consensus sequences, and MiXCR was used for V(D)J alignment. Vaccine-responding clonotypes were defined with edgeR using replicate PBMC samples, requiring FDR below 0.01 and a log2 fold change above 5 up to day 15. CD4 or CD8 identity was assigned to each bulk clonotype according to whether the clonotype was present at higher abundance in the sequenced CD4 repertoire or the sequenced CD8 repertoire. The public reads were quality trimmed at Q25 with fastp and then assembled into clones with MiXCR by TCRdb, keeping productive beta chains. Records with the same CDR3 protein are collapsed into one entry carrying the most frequent genes and DNA. The authors' filters were not applied to this entry. The sample table records 100,000 to 150,000 distinct CDR3 sequences; 7.5% to 10% of these occur just once. Approximately 39% of the sample goes to the ten largest clones.

This clonotype was detected only a few times. Its antigen specificity is not known. Per-base quality was not reported, and no clone a single base away is much larger than it. The treatment or condition label here, explained by the study, means: live attenuated yellow fever vaccine strain. PBMCs were isolated from peripheral blood using a standard Ficoll-Paque protocol. Dynabeads CD4 and CD8 positive selection kits were used to isolate the CD4 and CD8 T-cell fractions. RNA was extracted with TriZol from bulk PBMCs, CD4 and CD8 fractions, and dextramer-positive and dextramer-negative fractions. This material consisted of CD8+ T cells sorted from PBMCs, taken on the day of the yellow fever booster vaccination. The sequence is built from TRBV19 and TRBJ1-1, with the D gene call left open. The TCR comes from a man between 18 and 35 years old who received the YFV17D yellow fever vaccine. The CDR3 region: CATSSRSTEAFF. The bases read TGTGCCACCAGCAGCCGCTCCACTGAAGCTTTCTTT.